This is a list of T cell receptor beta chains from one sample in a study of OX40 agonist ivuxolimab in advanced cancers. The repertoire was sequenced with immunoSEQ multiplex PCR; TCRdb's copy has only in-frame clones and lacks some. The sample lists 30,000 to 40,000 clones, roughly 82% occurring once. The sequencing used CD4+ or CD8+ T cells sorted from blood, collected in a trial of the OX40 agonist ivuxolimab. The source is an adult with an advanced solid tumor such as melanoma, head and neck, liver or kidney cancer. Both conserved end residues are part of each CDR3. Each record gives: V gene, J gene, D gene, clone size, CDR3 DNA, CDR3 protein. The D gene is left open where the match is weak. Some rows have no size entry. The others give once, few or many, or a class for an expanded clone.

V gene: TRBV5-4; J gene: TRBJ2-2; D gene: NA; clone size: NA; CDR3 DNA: TGTGCCAGCACCATGATCGGGTCCACCGGGGAGCTGTTTTTT; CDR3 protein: CASTMIGSTGELFF
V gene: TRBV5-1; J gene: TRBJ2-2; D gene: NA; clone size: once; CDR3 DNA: TGCGCCAGCAGCTTGGGGGACACCGACACCCGGGAGCTGTTTTTT; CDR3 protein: CASSLGDTDTRELFF
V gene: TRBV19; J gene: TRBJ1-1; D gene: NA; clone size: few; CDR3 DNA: TGTGCCAGCGACCCGGGACGGTCGAACACTGAAGCTTTCTTT; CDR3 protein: CASDPGRSNTEAFF
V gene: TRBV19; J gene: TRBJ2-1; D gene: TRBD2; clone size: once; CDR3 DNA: TGTGCCAGTAGTATAACTAGCGGGGACCTTTTGTACAATGAGCAGTTCTTC; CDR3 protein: CASSITSGDLLYNEQFF
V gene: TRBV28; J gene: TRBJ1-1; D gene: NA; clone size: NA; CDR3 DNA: TGTGCCAGCAGTTTATCAATCGGGGGAATTAGAGGACGGCATGAAGCTTTCTTT; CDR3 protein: CASSLSIGGIRGRHEAFF
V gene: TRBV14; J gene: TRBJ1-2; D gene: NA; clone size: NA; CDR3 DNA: TGTGCCAGCAGCCAAGATTACGGTTATGGCTACACCTTC; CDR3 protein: CASSQDYGYGYTF
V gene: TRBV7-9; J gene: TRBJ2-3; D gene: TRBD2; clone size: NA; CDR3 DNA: TGTGCCAGCAGCGTGCGGGGGGGTCGCACAGATACGCAGTATTTT; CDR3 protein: CASSVRGGRTDTQYF
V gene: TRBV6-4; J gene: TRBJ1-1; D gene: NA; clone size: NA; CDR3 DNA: TGTGCCAGCAGTGAATTAGGGGGGGCCACTGAAGCTTTCTTT; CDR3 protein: CASSELGGATEAFF
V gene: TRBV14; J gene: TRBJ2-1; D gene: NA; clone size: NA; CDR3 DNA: TGTGCCAGAGATTGGAGGACCCCAAACTTCCTCCACAATGAGCAGTTCTTC; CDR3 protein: CARDWRTPNFLHNEQFF
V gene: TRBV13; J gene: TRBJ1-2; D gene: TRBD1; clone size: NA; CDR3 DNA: TGTGCCAGCAACACTCGGGGACAGGAAATTAACTATGGCTACACCTTC; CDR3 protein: CASNTRGQEINYGYTF
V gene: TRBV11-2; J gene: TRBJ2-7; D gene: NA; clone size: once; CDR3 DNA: TGTGCCAGCAGCTTAGATATCGGATCTAACTACGAGCAGTACTTC; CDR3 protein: CASSLDIGSNYEQYF
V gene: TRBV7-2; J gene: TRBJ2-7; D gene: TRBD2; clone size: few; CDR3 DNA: TGTGCCAGCAGCTTATCGCCTAGCGGGAGTTACGAGCAGTACTTC; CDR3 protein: CASSLSPSGSYEQYF
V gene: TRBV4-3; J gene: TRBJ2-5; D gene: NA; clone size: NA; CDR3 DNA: TGCGCCAGCAGCCAAGATCGCGGGACGGGGGAGACCCAGTACTTC; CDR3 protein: CASSQDRGTGETQYF
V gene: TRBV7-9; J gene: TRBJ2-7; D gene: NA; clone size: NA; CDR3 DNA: TGTGCCAGCAGCTTGGTCCGGGGAATCGACGAGCAGTACTTC; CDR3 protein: CASSLVRGIDEQYF
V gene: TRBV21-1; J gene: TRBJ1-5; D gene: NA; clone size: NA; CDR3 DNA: TGTTCACGCAGGGTAGGGGGGGACCGGTATAGCAATCAGCCCCAGCATTTT; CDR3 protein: CSRRVGGDRYSNQPQHF
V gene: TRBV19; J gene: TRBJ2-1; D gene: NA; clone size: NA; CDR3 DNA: TGTGCCAGTACCATAGGGGGTCGGGAGCAGTTCTTC; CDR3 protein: CASTIGGREQFF
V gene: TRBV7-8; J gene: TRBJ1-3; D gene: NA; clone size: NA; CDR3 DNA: TGTGCCAGCAGCTTAGTGTACACGGAGCGCTCTGGAAACACCATATATTTT; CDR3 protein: CASSLVYTERSGNTIYF
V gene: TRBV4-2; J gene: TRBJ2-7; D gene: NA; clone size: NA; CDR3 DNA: TGTGCCAGCAGCCAAGATCCCCTTAACGCCTACGAGCAGTACTTC; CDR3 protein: CASSQDPLNAYEQYF
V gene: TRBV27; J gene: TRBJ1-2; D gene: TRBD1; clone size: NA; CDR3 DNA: TGTGCCAGCAGTTCTCTTCCGACAGGGGGACATGGCTACACCTTC; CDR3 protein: CASSSLPTGGHGYTF
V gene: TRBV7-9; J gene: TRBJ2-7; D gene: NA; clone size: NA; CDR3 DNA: TGTGCCAGCAGCCGCAGGGTTTTCTACGAGCAGTACTTC; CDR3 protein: CASSRRVFYEQYF
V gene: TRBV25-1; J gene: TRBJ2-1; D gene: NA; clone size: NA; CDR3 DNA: TGTGCCAGCAGAATTGGGGTGAGCGATGAGCAGTTCTTC; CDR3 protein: CASRIGVSDEQFF
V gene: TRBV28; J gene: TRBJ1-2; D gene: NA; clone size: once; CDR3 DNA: TGTGCCAGCAGTCCCTCGGATAACTATGGCTACACCTTC; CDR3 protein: CASSPSDNYGYTF
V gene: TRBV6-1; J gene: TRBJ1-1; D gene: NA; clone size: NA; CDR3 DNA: TGTGCCAGCAGACTAGGACCTATGAACACTGAAGCTTTCTTT; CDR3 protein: CASRLGPMNTEAFF
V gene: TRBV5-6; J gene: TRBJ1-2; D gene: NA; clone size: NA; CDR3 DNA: TGTGCCAGCAGCTTTGGAGGGAGCTATGGCTACACCTTC; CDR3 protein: CASSFGGSYGYTF
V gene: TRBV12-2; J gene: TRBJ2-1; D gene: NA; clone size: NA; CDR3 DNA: TGTGCAAGTCGCTTAAGGGGACTAGCGGGGGGAGAGAATGAGCAGTTCTTC; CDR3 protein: CASRLRGLAGGENEQFF
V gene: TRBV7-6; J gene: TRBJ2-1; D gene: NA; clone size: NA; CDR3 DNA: TGTGCCAGCAGCTTGGGTGATCGCTCTGAGCAGTTCTTC; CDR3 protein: CASSLGDRSEQFF
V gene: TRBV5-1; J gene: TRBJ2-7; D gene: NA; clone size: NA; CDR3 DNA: TGCGCCAGCAGCTTGGTGGGGGGCTCCTACGAGCAGTACTTC; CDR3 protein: CASSLVGGSYEQYF
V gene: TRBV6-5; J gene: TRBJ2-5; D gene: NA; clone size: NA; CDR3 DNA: TGTGCCAGCAGGGGGGGTCTCGGAGAGACCCAGTACTTC; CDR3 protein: CASRGGLGETQYF
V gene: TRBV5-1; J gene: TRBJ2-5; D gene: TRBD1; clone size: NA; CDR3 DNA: TGCGCCAGCAGCTTGGAAGGGGGCCGGGAGACCCAGTACTTC; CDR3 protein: CASSLEGGRETQYF
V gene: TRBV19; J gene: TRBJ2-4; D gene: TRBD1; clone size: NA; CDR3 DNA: TGTGCCAGTTCACAGGGGTTTGAAGCCAAAAACATTCAGTACTTC; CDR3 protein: CASSQGFEAKNIQYF
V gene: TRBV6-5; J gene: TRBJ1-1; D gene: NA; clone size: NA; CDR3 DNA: TGTGCCAGCAGTTACGGGGACCTTTACACTGAAGCTTTCTTT; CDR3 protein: CASSYGDLYTEAFF
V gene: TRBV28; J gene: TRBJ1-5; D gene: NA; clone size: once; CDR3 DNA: TGTGCCAGCAGTTTGGTGGCAGGTATGAATAGCAATCAGCCCCAGCATTTT; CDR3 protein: CASSLVAGMNSNQPQHF
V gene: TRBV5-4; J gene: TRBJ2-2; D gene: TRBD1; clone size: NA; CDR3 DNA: TGTGCCAGCAGCCGAGGGGACAGGTCAAGGAACACCGGGGAGCTGTTTTTT; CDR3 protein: CASSRGDRSRNTGELFF
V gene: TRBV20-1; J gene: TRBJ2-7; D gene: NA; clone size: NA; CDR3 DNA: TGCAGTGCTAAAGAAAAGAACGAGCAGTACTTC; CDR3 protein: CSAKEKNEQYF
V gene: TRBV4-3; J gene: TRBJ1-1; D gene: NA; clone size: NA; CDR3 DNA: TGCGCCAGCAGCCACATTCAGGGGTCCGGTGAAGCTTTCTTT; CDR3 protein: CASSHIQGSGEAFF
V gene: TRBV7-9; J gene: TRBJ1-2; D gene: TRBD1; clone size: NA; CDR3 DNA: TGTGCCAGCAGCTTAGGGACAGGAGGCTGGGGCTACACCTTC; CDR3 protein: CASSLGTGGWGYTF
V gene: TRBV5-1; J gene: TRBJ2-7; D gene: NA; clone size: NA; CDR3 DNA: TGCGCCAGCAGCTTGGTTACAGGATCCTACGAGCAGTACTTC; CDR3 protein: CASSLVTGSYEQYF
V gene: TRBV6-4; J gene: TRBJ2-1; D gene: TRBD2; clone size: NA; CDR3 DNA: TGTGCCAGCAGTGAATCTAGCGGGGGCCACAATGAGCAGTTCTTC; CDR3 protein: CASSESSGGHNEQFF
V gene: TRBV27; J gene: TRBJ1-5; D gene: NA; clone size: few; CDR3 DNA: TGTGCCAGCAGCCTCCTCAGCCGTGGGCCCCAGCATTTT; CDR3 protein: CASSLLSRGPQHF
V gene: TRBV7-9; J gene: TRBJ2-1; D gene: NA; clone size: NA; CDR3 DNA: TGTGCCAGCAGCCTCGGACGGGGTGTGAATGAGCAGTTCTTC; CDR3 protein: CASSLGRGVNEQFF
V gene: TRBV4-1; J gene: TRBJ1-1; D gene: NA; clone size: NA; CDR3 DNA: TGCGCCAGCAGCCAGGGCAGGGGTGGAACTGAAGCTTTCTTT; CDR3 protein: CASSQGRGGTEAFF
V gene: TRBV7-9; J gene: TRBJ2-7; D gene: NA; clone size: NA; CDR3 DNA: TGTGCCAGCAGCTTGGCAGGGTCCAACGAGCAGTACTTC; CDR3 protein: CASSLAGSNEQYF
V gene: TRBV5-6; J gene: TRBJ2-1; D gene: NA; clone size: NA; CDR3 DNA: TGTGCCAGCAGCTCCCCCCTCCTTTATAGCAAGCAGTTCTTC; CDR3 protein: CASSSPLLYSKQFF
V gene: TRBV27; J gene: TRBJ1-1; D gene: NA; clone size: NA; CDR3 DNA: TGTGCCAGCAGTCAACTCTTAGGAACGAACACTGAAGCTTTCTTT; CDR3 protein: CASSQLLGTNTEAFF
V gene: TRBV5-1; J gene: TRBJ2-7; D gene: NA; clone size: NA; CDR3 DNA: TGCGCCAGCAGCTTCGGGCCAGACGAAGGCGAGCAGTACTTC; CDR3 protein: CASSFGPDEGEQYF
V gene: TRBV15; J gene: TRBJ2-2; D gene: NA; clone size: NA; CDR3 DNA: TGTGCCACCAGCAGAAACAGGGTGAACACCGGGGAGCTGTTTTTT; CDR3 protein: CATSRNRVNTGELFF
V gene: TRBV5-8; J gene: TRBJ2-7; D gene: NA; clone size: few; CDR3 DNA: TGTGCCAGCAGCCTGGACGGTTACGAGCAGTACTTC; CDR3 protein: CASSLDGYEQYF